This T cell receptor beta chain was found in a study of T cells in Graves' hyperthyroidism and ophthalmopathy. Notes on the study in general: Blood also showed most of the thyroid clonotypes that were expanded above 0.001.

RNA transcripts provided the source from which TCR beta CDR3 regions were amplified. The study used the HTBI primer set for a first-round RT-PCR of the TCR CDR3. MiXCR, run by TCRdb on the multiplex PCR reads, gives a single entry per CDR3 protein. Of 800,000 or so distinct CDR3 sequences listed, 35% to 45% are singletons. As to this clonotype: The target antigen is unknown.

Sequenced input: blood. The receptor's source is a young man with Graves' hyperthyroidism.

The CDR3 loop is CASSFGRSSDEQYF. The CDR3 DNA sequence: TGTGCCAGCAGCTTTGGCAGGAGTAGCGACGAGCAGTACTTC. This sequence joins TRBV7-2 and TRBJ2-7; TRBD2 might be the D (5 bases). Between the trimmed V and J ends, which lost 3 bases and 5 bases, there was a span of 14 bases. The germline CDR1 and CDR2 sequences are SGHTA and FQGNSA. This CDR3 has 14 amino acids.